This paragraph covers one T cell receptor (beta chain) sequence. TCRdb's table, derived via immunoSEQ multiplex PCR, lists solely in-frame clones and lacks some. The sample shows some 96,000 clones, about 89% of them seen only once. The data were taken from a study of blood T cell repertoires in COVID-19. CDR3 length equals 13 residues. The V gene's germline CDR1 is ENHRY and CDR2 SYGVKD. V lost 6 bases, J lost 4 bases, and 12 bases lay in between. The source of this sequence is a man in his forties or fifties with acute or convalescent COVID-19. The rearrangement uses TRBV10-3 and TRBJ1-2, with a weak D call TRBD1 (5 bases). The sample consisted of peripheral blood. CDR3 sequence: CAIRSDSTYGYTF. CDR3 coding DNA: TGTGCCATCAGATCCGACAGTACCTATGGCTACACCTTC.